This T cell receptor beta chain was retrieved from a study of CD8 T cells in ankylosing spondylitis. Study-wide points: Matched synovial fluid from ankylosing spondylitis patients was reported to be enriched for disease-linked clones. Characteristic, it appeared, of ankylosing spondylitis blood was a TCR beta motif of roughly eight highly homologous variants. CD8+ disease-linked clones were present at relatively low frequencies in blood.

This clonotype was counted between two and nine times. What it binds is not known. Each CDR3 protein is one row after TCRdb ran MiXCR on the 5' RACE reads. Of approximately 540,000 distinct CDR3 sequences listed, 10% to 15% are singletons. From germline, CDR1 is MGHRA and CDR2 YSYEKL. V was pared by 0 bases and J by 16 bases, with 24 bases between. The CDR3 is 16 residues long. The chain is built from TRBV4-1 and TRBJ1-4; a weak D match, TRBD1 (6 bases). The material sequenced was blood, either unsorted or a sorted T cell fraction (not recorded which). The origin of this receptor is a male donor with ankylosing spondylitis. DNA of the CDR3: TGCGCCAGCAGCCAAGACGACAGACCAACCCGGGACATTTGGTTTTTT. Translating gives CASSQDDRPTRDIWFF.